These T cell receptor beta chains were read from a single sample in a study of graft-versus-host responses after intestinal transplantation. TCRdb keeps only in-frame clones here, not all; method: immunoSEQ multiplex PCR. Among fewer than 45,000 clones listed, 75% to 95% were seen once. Sequencing used PBMCs, obtained 524 days after transplant. These receptor sequences come from a human patient who received an intestinal transplant, so some T cells may come from the graft donor. Each CDR3 is given with its conserved first and last residue. A D gene is named only where the DNA matches it firmly. Rows may omit the clone size; those that give it use once, few, many or a size class.

clone size: .
V gene: TRBV30
J gene: TRBJ2-7
D gene: .
CDR3 DNA: TGTGCCTGGAGTGTATCAACAGGACGCTACGAGCAGTACTTC
CDR3 protein: CAWSVSTGRYEQYF

clone size: .
V gene: TRBV5-1
J gene: TRBJ2-1
D gene: .
CDR3 DNA: TGCGCCAGCAGCCCGGGAGTCGGTAGAAATGAGCAGTTCTTC
CDR3 protein: CASSPGVGRNEQFF

clone size: .
V gene: TRBV28
J gene: TRBJ1-5
D gene: .
CDR3 DNA: TGTGCCAGCAAGGTGTGGGCAGGGAGCTTAGGCAATCAGCCCCAGCATTTT
CDR3 protein: CASKVWAGSLGNQPQHF

clone size: once
V gene: TRBV7-3
J gene: TRBJ2-7
D gene: .
CDR3 DNA: TGTGCCAGCAGCTTCGGGTTGGGGTCCTACGAGCAGTACTTC
CDR3 protein: CASSFGLGSYEQYF

clone size: .
V gene: TRBV19
J gene: TRBJ2-1
D gene: TRBD2
CDR3 DNA: TGTGCCAGTAGTTGGACTAGCGGACGGGGTGAGCAGTTCTTC
CDR3 protein: CASSWTSGRGEQFF

clone size: once
V gene: TRBV7-3
J gene: TRBJ2-2
D gene: .
CDR3 DNA: TGTGCCAGCAGCTTAATCACCGGGGAGCTGTTTTTT
CDR3 protein: CASSLITGELFF

clone size: .
V gene: TRBV18
J gene: TRBJ2-7
D gene: .
CDR3 DNA: TGTGCCAGCTCACCAACGACAGAAGCCTACGAGCAGTACTTC
CDR3 protein: CASSPTTEAYEQYF

clone size: .
V gene: TRBV5-6
J gene: TRBJ1-2
D gene: TRBD1
CDR3 DNA: TGTGCCAGCAGCCTTGGGACAGGGGGGAACTATGGCTACACCTTC
CDR3 protein: CASSLGTGGNYGYTF

clone size: .
V gene: TRBV9
J gene: TRBJ2-1
D gene: .
CDR3 DNA: TGTGCCAGCAGCCCCCCCCTCGGCTACAATGAGCAGTTCTTC
CDR3 protein: CASSPPLGYNEQFF

clone size: .
V gene: TRBV7-9
J gene: TRBJ2-1
D gene: .
CDR3 DNA: TGTGCCAGCAGCTTAGCCTCTTACAATGAGCAGTTCTTC
CDR3 protein: CASSLASYNEQFF

clone size: .
V gene: TRBV19
J gene: TRBJ2-5
D gene: TRBD2
CDR3 DNA: TGTGCCAGTGGAAATAGCGGGAGCGAGACCCAGTACTTC
CDR3 protein: CASGNSGSETQYF

clone size: .
V gene: TRBV5-1
J gene: TRBJ2-7
D gene: .
CDR3 DNA: TGCGCCAGCAGCTCGAGACAGGCGCCCATCGAGCAGTACTTC
CDR3 protein: CASSSRQAPIEQYF

clone size: .
V gene: TRBV10-2
J gene: TRBJ2-7
D gene: TRBD1
CDR3 DNA: TGCGCCAGCAGTGAGCCGGGACAGGGAAACTACGAGCAGTACTTC
CDR3 protein: CASSEPGQGNYEQYF

clone size: .
V gene: TRBV19
J gene: TRBJ2-1
D gene: TRBD2
CDR3 DNA: TGTGCCAGTAGTATAACTAGCGGTCTGTACAATGAGCAGTTCTTC
CDR3 protein: CASSITSGLYNEQFF

clone size: .
V gene: TRBV9
J gene: TRBJ2-2
D gene: .
CDR3 DNA: TGTGCCAGCAGCGTAGGGGCAGGAGGGTTGACCGGGGAGCTGTTTTTT
CDR3 protein: CASSVGAGGLTGELFF

clone size: .
V gene: TRBV6-5
J gene: TRBJ2-2
D gene: .
CDR3 DNA: TGTGCCAGCAGTTACTCGGGGGACACCGGGGAGCTGTTTTTT
CDR3 protein: CASSYSGDTGELFF

clone size: .
V gene: TRBV6-5
J gene: TRBJ2-3
D gene: TRBD2
CDR3 DNA: TGTGCCAGCAGTTCGACTAGCGGGAGATCCACAGATACGCAGTATTTT
CDR3 protein: CASSSTSGRSTDTQYF

clone size: .
V gene: TRBV27
J gene: TRBJ1-2
D gene: .
CDR3 DNA: TGTGCCAGCAGATTATCTTCCGTTTACCCCCTATATGGCTACACCTTC
CDR3 protein: CASRLSSVYPLYGYTF

clone size: .
V gene: TRBV7-3
J gene: TRBJ2-1
D gene: .
CDR3 DNA: TGTGCCAGCAGCTTTTCCGGCCCCAGATACAATGAGCAGTTCTTC
CDR3 protein: CASSFSGPRYNEQFF

clone size: .
V gene: TRBV5-5
J gene: TRBJ1-1
D gene: TRBD1
CDR3 DNA: TGTGCCAGCAGCTTGGCAGGGGGCCACACTGAAGCTTTCTTT
CDR3 protein: CASSLAGGHTEAFF

clone size: .
V gene: TRBV4-1
J gene: TRBJ2-1
D gene: .
CDR3 DNA: TGCGCCAGCAGCCAAGAGGAGGCAGGGGGGACCTACAATGAGCAGTTCTTC
CDR3 protein: CASSQEEAGGTYNEQFF

clone size: .
V gene: TRBV7-6
J gene: TRBJ2-1
D gene: TRBD2
CDR3 DNA: TGTGCCAGCAGCTTAGGAACTAGCGGGTTTATCTACAATGAGCAGTTCTTC
CDR3 protein: CASSLGTSGFIYNEQFF

clone size: .
V gene: TRBV5-6
J gene: TRBJ1-4
D gene: .
CDR3 DNA: TGTGCCAGCAGCTTTTCCCCTGGGGAACTGTTTTTT
CDR3 protein: CASSFSPGELFF

clone size: .
V gene: TRBV6-5
J gene: TRBJ2-7
D gene: TRBD2
CDR3 DNA: TGTGCCAGCAGTTACTCAGGGACTAGCTACGAGCAGTACTTC
CDR3 protein: CASSYSGTSYEQYF

clone size: .
V gene: TRBV2
J gene: TRBJ2-7
D gene: .
CDR3 DNA: TGTGCCAGCAGTGAACCATCCTACGAGCAGTACTTC
CDR3 protein: CASSEPSYEQYF

clone size: .
V gene: TRBV6-5
J gene: TRBJ1-3
D gene: .
CDR3 DNA: TGTGCCAGCAGTTACAACTCTGGAAACACCATATATTTT
CDR3 protein: CASSYNSGNTIYF

clone size: .
V gene: TRBV30
J gene: TRBJ2-3
D gene: .
CDR3 DNA: TGTGCCTGGAGTTGGCTCCCTGGCACAGATACGCAGTATTTT
CDR3 protein: CAWSWLPGTDTQYF

clone size: .
V gene: TRBV7-3
J gene: TRBJ2-3
D gene: TRBD2
CDR3 DNA: TGTGCCAGCAGCCGGACTAGCGAGGGTACGCAGTATTTT
CDR3 protein: CASSRTSEGTQYF

clone size: .
V gene: TRBV7-9
J gene: TRBJ1-2
D gene: .
CDR3 DNA: TGTGCCAGCAGCTTGGCAGGGCCAGGGAATGGCTACACCTTC
CDR3 protein: CASSLAGPGNGYTF

clone size: .
V gene: TRBV5-1
J gene: TRBJ2-1
D gene: .
CDR3 DNA: TGCGCCAGCAGCTTCGGGGTGGGGGAGCAGTTCTTC
CDR3 protein: CASSFGVGEQFF

clone size: .
V gene: TRBV12-5
J gene: TRBJ2-2
D gene: .
CDR3 DNA: TGTGCTAGTGGTCCGAACACCGGGGAGCTGTTTTTT
CDR3 protein: CASGPNTGELFF

clone size: few
V gene: TRBV6-1
J gene: TRBJ2-3
D gene: TRBD2
CDR3 DNA: TGTGCCAGCAGTAAGGGACTAGCTAGCGATACGCAGTATTTT
CDR3 protein: CASSKGLASDTQYF

clone size: few
V gene: TRBV7-9
J gene: TRBJ1-2
D gene: TRBD1
CDR3 DNA: TGTGCCAGCAGCTTGAGGACAGGGAATAACTATGGCTACACCTTC
CDR3 protein: CASSLRTGNNYGYTF

clone size: .
V gene: TRBV5-3
J gene: TRBJ1-5
D gene: .
CDR3 DNA: TGTGCCAGCAGCGCTGGGCCTTTCAGGCAGCCCCAGCATTTT
CDR3 protein: CASSAGPFRQPQHF

clone size: .
V gene: TRBV6-5
J gene: TRBJ1-4
D gene: .
CDR3 DNA: TGTGCCAGCAGTTACTCCCAGGGAAGATATGAAAAACTGTTTTTT
CDR3 protein: CASSYSQGRYEKLFF

clone size: .
V gene: TRBV28
J gene: TRBJ1-2
D gene: TRBD1
CDR3 DNA: TGTGCCAGCAGTTTTGGGACAGGCGGCGGCTATGGCTACACCTTC
CDR3 protein: CASSFGTGGGYGYTF

clone size: .
V gene: TRBV30
J gene: TRBJ2-2
D gene: TRBD2
CDR3 DNA: TGTGCCTGGAGTGTACTTGGGGGGGACGGGGAGCTGTTTTTT
CDR3 protein: CAWSVLGGDGELFF

clone size: .
V gene: TRBV4-3
J gene: TRBJ1-1
D gene: .
CDR3 DNA: TGCGCCAGCAGCCAAGGCAGGGGCGCCCCTGAAGCTTTCTTT
CDR3 protein: CASSQGRGAPEAFF

clone size: .
V gene: TRBV6-5
J gene: TRBJ1-1
D gene: .
CDR3 DNA: TGTGCCAGCAGTTACTCACAAGGGGTGAACACTGAAGCTTTCTTT
CDR3 protein: CASSYSQGVNTEAFF

clone size: .
V gene: TRBV28
J gene: TRBJ1-4
D gene: .
CDR3 DNA: TGTGCCAGCAGCCTTGGCTTAGAAAAACTGTTTTTT
CDR3 protein: CASSLGLEKLFF

clone size: .
V gene: TRBV5-1
J gene: TRBJ2-1
D gene: TRBD2
CDR3 DNA: TGCGCCAGCAGCTTGGTCGGGACTAGCGGGAGCAATGAGCAGTTCTTC
CDR3 protein: CASSLVGTSGSNEQFF

clone size: .
V gene: TRBV11-1
J gene: TRBJ2-1
D gene: .
CDR3 DNA: TGTGCCAGCAGCTTTAGAGAGAATGAGCAGTTCTTC
CDR3 protein: CASSFRENEQFF

clone size: .
V gene: TRBV4-1
J gene: TRBJ1-4
D gene: TRBD1
CDR3 DNA: TGCGCCAGCAGCCAAGAAACAGGGGGCCGGGGTGAAAAACTGTTTTTT
CDR3 protein: CASSQETGGRGEKLFF

clone size: .
V gene: TRBV4-1
J gene: TRBJ2-7
D gene: .
CDR3 DNA: TGCGCCAGCAGCCAAGCAGAGTCAGCCTACGAGCAGTACTTC
CDR3 protein: CASSQAESAYEQYF

clone size: .
V gene: TRBV19
J gene: TRBJ2-7
D gene: .
CDR3 DNA: TGTGCCAGTGGCGTATCCTACGAGCAGTACTTC
CDR3 protein: CASGVSYEQYF

clone size: .
V gene: TRBV29-1
J gene: TRBJ2-7
D gene: .
CDR3 DNA: TGCAGCGTTTCAAATCAGGGGAACGAGCAGTACTTC
CDR3 protein: CSVSNQGNEQYF

clone size: .
V gene: TRBV5-1
J gene: TRBJ2-1
D gene: TRBD2
CDR3 DNA: TGCGCCAGCAGCTTGGACGGACTAGCGGGTCCGAACAACAATGAGCAGTTCTTC
CDR3 protein: CASSLDGLAGPNNNEQFF

clone size: .
V gene: TRBV19
J gene: TRBJ2-1
D gene: .
CDR3 DNA: TGTGAGGTCAATGAGCAGTTCTTC
CDR3 protein: CEVNEQFF

clone size: .
V gene: TRBV28
J gene: TRBJ2-7
D gene: .
CDR3 DNA: TGTGCCAGCAGCCTACGATTGAGCGAGTCCTACGAGCAGTACTTC
CDR3 protein: CASSLRLSESYEQYF

clone size: .
V gene: TRBV30
J gene: TRBJ2-3
D gene: .
CDR3 DNA: TGTGCCTGGAGCCAATCACAAGATACGCAGTATTTT
CDR3 protein: CAWSQSQDTQYF

clone size: .
V gene: TRBV28
J gene: TRBJ2-7
D gene: .
CDR3 DNA: TGTGCCAGCAGTTTGTTGGGAGGCCGTTCCTCCTACGAGCAGTACTTC
CDR3 protein: CASSLLGGRSSYEQYF

clone size: once
V gene: TRBV21-1
J gene: TRBJ2-7
D gene: .
CDR3 DNA: TGTGCCAGCAGCAAAGCCCCACTAACCGGGACAGATTTTTCCTACGAGCAGTACTTC
CDR3 protein: CASSKAPLTGTDFSYEQYF

clone size: .
V gene: TRBV2
J gene: TRBJ2-1
D gene: .
CDR3 DNA: TGTGCCAGCACAAAAGCGGCAATCTACAATGAGCAGTTCTTC
CDR3 protein: CASTKAAIYNEQFF

clone size: few
V gene: TRBV7-9
J gene: TRBJ1-1
D gene: .
CDR3 DNA: TGTGCCAGCAGCTTAGGGACGGATTTCGCTTTCTTT
CDR3 protein: CASSLGTDFAFF

clone size: few
V gene: TRBV25-1
J gene: TRBJ1-4
D gene: .
CDR3 DNA: TGTGCCAGCAGTGAAAAGGGTTTTAAACTGTTTTTT
CDR3 protein: CASSEKGFKLFF

clone size: .
V gene: TRBV5-6
J gene: TRBJ2-3
D gene: .
CDR3 DNA: TGTGCCAGCAGCTTGGAAACAGATACGCAGTATTTT
CDR3 protein: CASSLETDTQYF